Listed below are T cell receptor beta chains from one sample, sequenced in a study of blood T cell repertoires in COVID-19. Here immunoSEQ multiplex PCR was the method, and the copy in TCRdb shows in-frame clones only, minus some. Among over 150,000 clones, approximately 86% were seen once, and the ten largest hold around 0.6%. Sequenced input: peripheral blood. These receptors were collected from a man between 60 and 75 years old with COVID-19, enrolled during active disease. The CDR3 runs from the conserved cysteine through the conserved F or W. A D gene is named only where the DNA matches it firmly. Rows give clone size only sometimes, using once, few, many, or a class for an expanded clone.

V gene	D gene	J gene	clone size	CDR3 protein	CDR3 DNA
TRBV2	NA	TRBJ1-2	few	CASSTEGGSYGYTF	TGTGCCAGCAGTACTGAGGGAGGGTCCTATGGCTACACCTTC
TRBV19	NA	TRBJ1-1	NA	CASCLGEMNTEAFF	TGTGCCAGTTGCCTCGGGGAAATGAACACTGAAGCTTTCTTT
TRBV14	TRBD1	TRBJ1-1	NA	CASRGTGGPEAFF	TGTGCCAGCAGGGGGACAGGGGGCCCTGAAGCTTTCTTT
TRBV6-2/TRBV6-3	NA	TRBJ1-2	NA	CASSYYQGQSYGYTF	TGTGCCAGCAGCTACTACCAGGGGCAGAGCTATGGCTACACCTTC
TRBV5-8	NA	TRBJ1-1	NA	CASSSITYTGLEAFF	TGTGCCAGCAGCTCAATTACCTATACAGGGCTTGAGGCTTTCTTT
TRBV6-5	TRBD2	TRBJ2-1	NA	CASSWGLAGWNEQFF	TGTGCCAGCAGTTGGGGACTAGCGGGGTGGAATGAGCAGTTCTTC
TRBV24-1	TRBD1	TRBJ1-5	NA	CATSDGDRGYNQPQHF	TGTGCCACCAGTGATGGGGACAGGGGATACAATCAGCCCCAGCATTTT
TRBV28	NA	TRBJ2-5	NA	CASSFLETQYF	TGTGCCAGCAGTTTCCTGGAGACCCAGTACTTC
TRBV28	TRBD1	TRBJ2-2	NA	CASSAGTARTGELFF	TGTGCCAGCAGCGCAGGGACAGCGCGGACCGGGGAGCTGTTTTTT
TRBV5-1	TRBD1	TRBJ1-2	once	CASSLGAGGRDGYTF	TGCGCCAGCAGCTTGGGAGCAGGGGGCCGGGATGGCTACACCTTC
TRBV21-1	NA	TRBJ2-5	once	CASHANRRGQETQYF	TGTGCCAGCCATGCGAACCGGAGGGGTCAAGAGACCCAGTACTTC
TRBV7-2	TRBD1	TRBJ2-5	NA	CASSSYRGRGETQYF	TGTGCCAGCAGCTCCTACAGGGGGCGCGGGGAGACCCAGTACTTC
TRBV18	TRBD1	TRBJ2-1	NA	CASSPIPMRQGARYNEQFF	TGTGCCAGCTCACCAATCCCTATGAGACAGGGGGCGCGGTACAATGAGCAGTTCTTC
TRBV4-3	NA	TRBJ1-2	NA	CASSQDPGGFNYGYTF	TGCGCCAGCAGCCAAGATCCGGGGGGCTTTAACTATGGCTACACCTTC
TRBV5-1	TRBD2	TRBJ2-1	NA	CASSLGMGGRWFF	TGCGCCAGCAGCTTGGGGATGGGAGGGCGGTGGTTCTTC
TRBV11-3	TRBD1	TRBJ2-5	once	CASSLEGGLTQETQYF	TGTGCCAGCAGCTTAGAAGGGGGCCTGACACAAGAGACCCAGTACTTC
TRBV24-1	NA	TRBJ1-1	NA	CATSELPEDGMNTEAFF	TGTGCCACCAGTGAGTTGCCCGAGGACGGGATGAACACTGAAGCTTTCTTT
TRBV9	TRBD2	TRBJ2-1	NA	CASSPRGGAVNEQFF	TGTGCCAGCAGCCCCCGCGGGGGGGCCGTCAATGAGCAGTTCTTC